The 19 T cell receptor beta chains listed next were all sequenced from one sample in a study of T cells in tumors after PD-1 blockade. TCRdb's copy holds only in-frame clones and misses some; the assay was immunoSEQ multiplex PCR. The sample contains approximately 60,000 clones, just under 80% of which appear only once. Sequences were derived from PBMCs, sampled before anti-PD-1 treatment. These receptor sequences come from a human donor with basal cell carcinoma.

V is TRBV9 and J is TRBJ2-3, with 8 bases fitting TRBD1. This CDR3 contains 15 residues. Germline V gene data show CDR1 as SGDLS and CDR2 as YYNGEE. The junction had 5 bases not matched to a gene; V was cut back by 2 bases and J by 3 bases. The CDR3 DNA reads as TGTGCCAGCAGCGTCCTGGACAGGGAAACAGATACGCAGTATTTT. Its translation is CASSVLDRETDTQYF. The entire variable domain, with the rest obtained from reference TRBV9 and TRBJ2-3, is as follows: DSGVTQTPKHLITATGQRVTLRCSPRSGDLSVYWYQQSLDQGLQFLIQYYNGEERAKGNILERFSAQQFPDLHSELNLSSLELGDSALYFCASSVLDRETDTQYFGPGTRLTVL.

The CDR3 loop reads CASSLEGGITEAFF. The CDR3 bases are TGCGCCAGCAGCTTGGAAGGGGGGATCACTGAAGCTTTCTTT. The chain uses TRBV5-1 and TRBJ1-1; possibly TRBD1 for D (6 bases). Trimming cost V 0 bases and J 4 bases, with 10 bases left between them. Germline loops: CDR1 SGHRS, CDR2 YFSETQ. The CDR3 has 14 residues.

The V call is TRBV15, the J call TRBJ1-3; D call uncertain. Germline CDR1 LNHNV, CDR2 YYDKDF (reference sequence). This CDR3 has 11 residues. V was pared by 5 bases and J by 1 base, with 0 bases between. The CDR3 nucleotides read TGTGCCACCAGCTCTGGAAACACCATATATTTT. Translated, it gives CATSSGNTIYF.

There are a few counts of this clone. This chain links TRBV7-9 with TRBJ1-1, with D unresolved. Germline values: CDR1 SEHNR, CDR2 FQNEAQ (reference sequence). V lost 1 base and J 8 bases, leaving 14 bases between the germline ends. CDR3 length: 14 amino acids. Written as DNA, the CDR3 is TGTGCCAGCAGCTTAGTAGAGAGGACGGGGGAAGCTTTCTTT. Translation gives CASSLVERTGEAFF.

The J gene is TRBJ2-2, the V gene TRBV2; 7 nucleotides line up with TRBD1. The CDR3 covers 13 residues. Germline values: CDR1 SNHLY, CDR2 FYNNEI. The J segment lost 4 bases and the V segment lost 8 bases, leaving 4 bases of the junction unmatched. CDR3 sequence (DNA): TGTGCCAGCCAGGCAGGGGGCACCGGGGAGCTGTTTTTT. This gives the protein CASQAGGTGELFF.

This clone was seen once. The chain couples TRBV29-1 to TRBJ2-1; no definite D call. Germline V gene lookup returns CDR1 SQVTM and CDR2 ANQGSEA. Between the trimmed V and J ends, which lost 7 bases and 7 bases, there was a span of 20 bases. This CDR3 comprises 14 residues. The CDR3 is CSAKATLSSNEQFF. The CDR3 DNA sequence: TGCAGCGCTAAGGCTACATTGAGTTCTAATGAGCAGTTCTTC.

A single count supports this clone. The sample holds other DNA sequences that translate to the same CDR3. The CDR3 nucleotides read TGTGCCAGTAGCCCCACAACGCAGTATTTT. Translating gives CASSPTTQYF. The chain employs TRBV5-8 and TRBJ2-3; no reliable D call. The CDR3 contains 10 residues. Trimming removed 8 bases from V and 9 bases from J, with 10 bases in between. Germline V gene data show CDR1 as SGHTS and CDR2 as YDEGEE.

The chain recombines TRBV7-9 with TRBJ1-2, with 9 bases lining up with TRBD1. Trimming took 5 bases from V and 6 from J; bases not matched to a gene: 10. The germline V gene has CDR1 SEHNR and CDR2 FQNEAQ (reference sequence). The CDR3 has 15 amino acids. CDR3 sequence: CASSTGTGLGNGYTF. CDR3 DNA sequence: TGTGCCAGCAGCACCGGGACAGGGTTGGGAAATGGCTACACCTTC.

Only one count was recorded for this clone. The genes are TRBV28 and TRBJ2-1; no clear D. The V end lost 5 bases, the J end lost 1 base, and 9 bases lay between the germline ends. The CDR3 covers 14 residues. CDR1 is MDHEN, CDR2 SYDVKM, per germline. The CDR3 sequence is CASSERVSYNEQFF. The CDR3 DNA follows: TGTGCCAGCAGTGAAAGGGTTTCCTACAATGAGCAGTTCTTC.

This sequence joins TRBV10-2 and TRBJ2-1; D could derive from TRBD1 or TRBD2 (5 bases each). Germline V gives CDR1 WSHSY, CDR2 SAAADI. Trimming pared 6 bases from V and 0 bases from J, leaving 12 bases between. CDR3 length: 15 amino acids. This chain's CDR3 is CASRLGTDSYNEQFF. As DNA, the CDR3 is TGCGCCAGCAGACTCGGGACCGACTCCTACAATGAGCAGTTCTTC.

This chain links TRBV19 with TRBJ1-4; 8 positions agree with TRBD1. V dropped 5 bases and J dropped 5; count of bases not matched to a gene: 10. This CDR3 contains 16 residues. The germline CDR1 and CDR2 sequences are LNHDA and SQIVND (reference sequence). The CDR3 nucleotides read TGTGCCAGTAGTGTAAGGGGGGACAGGAGGAATGAAAAACTGTTTTTT. Its protein product is CASSVRGDRRNEKLFF.

The rearrangement uses TRBV6-6 and TRBJ1-3; TRBD1 might be the D (6 bases). Germline V gene lookup returns CDR1 MNHNY and CDR2 SVGAGI (reference sequence). The CDR3 runs 13 residues. V was shortened by 5 bases and J by 12 bases, with 17 bases between the two germline ends. Written as DNA, the CDR3 is TGTGCCAGCAGTAAAGGTGCTGAGGGGGTCATATATTTT. This gives the protein CASSKGAEGVIYF.

V usage is TRBV7-8 and J usage is TRBJ1-4; TRBD1 is a possible D gene (6 bases). The ends were cut back, 5 bases at V and 3 bases at J, with 7 bases in the middle. From germline, CDR1 is SGHVS and CDR2 FQNEAQ. CDR3 size: 13 residues. CDR3 nucleotide sequence: TGTGCCAGCAGCGGGGGCCCTAATGAAAAACTGTTTTTT. Translation gives CASSGGPNEKLFF.

The rearrangement links TRBV18 to TRBJ1-5; no clear D gene. V was trimmed by 1 base and J by 4 bases, leaving 11 bases between them. This CDR3 has 15 amino acids. Per germline, CDR1 KGHSH and CDR2 LQKENI. Here the CDR3 reads CASSPLEATNQPQHF. The CDR3 DNA sequence: TGTGCCAGCTCACCACTCGAGGCCACGAATCAGCCCCAGCATTTT.

This chain links TRBV7-9 with TRBJ2-5; a weak D match, TRBD2 (6 bases). CDR1 and CDR2 from the germline V gene are SEHNR and FQNEAQ (reference sequence). The CDR3 consists of 15 residues. The ends were cut back, 5 bases at V and 5 bases at J, with 18 bases in the middle. The CDR3 DNA sequence: TGTGCCAGCAGCCCCTTCGGGACTCCCGGGGAGACCCAGTACTTC. Protein product: CASSPFGTPGETQYF.

The chain is built from TRBV28 and TRBJ2-7, with D unclear. Trimming removed 3 bases at V and 8 bases at J, with 26 bases between. The CDR3 covers 17 residues. Germline CDR1 reads MDHEN; CDR2 reads SYDVKM. The CDR3 DNA sequence: TGTGCCAGCAGTTTGGTCGTGAGGTTCCCTTCCGATTACCAGCAGTACTTC. Its protein is CASSLVVRFPSDYQQYF.

This clone appeared a few times. The rearrangement links TRBV5-5 to TRBJ1-2; 8 nucleotides align to TRBD1. V was pared by 1 base and J by 0 bases, with 2 bases of the junction left unmatched. CDR3 length: 15 residues. Germline V gene data show CDR1 as SGHKS and CDR2 as YYEKEE (reference sequence). In DNA, the CDR3 is TGTGCCAGCAGCTTGACAGGGGGTACTAACTATGGCTACACCTTC. Protein: CASSLTGGTNYGYTF.

With regard to this clone: The same CDR3 arises from other DNA sequences in this sample as well. The rearrangement links TRBV25-1 to TRBJ2-5; possible D gene TRBD2, 5 bases. The CDR3 covers 17 residues. Trimming took 1 base from V and 2 from J, leaving 17 bases between them. Per germline, CDR1 MGHDK and CDR2 SYGVNS. The CDR3: CASSESQGLSGQETQYF. The CDR3 DNA is TGTGCCAGCAGTGAATCCCAAGGGCTCTCGGGACAAGAGACCCAGTACTTC.

This sequence joins TRBV5-1 and TRBJ2-2; weak D call: TRBD2 (5 bases). CDR1 is SGHRS, CDR2 YFSETQ, per germline. This CDR3 is built from 16 residues. Trimming pared 0 bases from V and 2 bases from J, leaving 11 bases between. The CDR3 sequence is CASSLVGRGNTGELFF. The DNA for the CDR3 is TGCGCCAGCAGCTTGGTAGGTCGGGGAAACACCGGGGAGCTGTTTTTT.